This T cell receptor beta chain was profiled in a study of blood T cell repertoires in COVID-19. As for the study in general: Some COVID-19 samples were acute and others convalescent; all came from the United States, Italy and Spain. The cDNA or gDNA used as material had been derived from T cells, B-cell-depleted T cells, or PBMCs.

V was cut by 7 bases and J by 0 bases, with 16 bases left in between. Germline V gene sequence: CDR1 MNHEY, CDR2 SMNVEV (reference sequence). The CDR3 has 16 amino acids. Authors' analysis steps: By means of reference gene primer amplification, nucleated cell counts were estimated. The repertoire was sequenced with immunoSEQ multiplex PCR; TCRdb's copy has only in-frame clones and lacks some. V and J calls and clone size are as listed in that table; D and trimming were resolved from the DNA. The sample carries fewer than 65,000 clones, around 83% recorded once. The J gene is TRBJ2-1, the V gene TRBV27, with D tentatively TRBD2 (5 bases). The sequenced material came from peripheral blood. This receptor was identified in a man in his 60s with acute or convalescent COVID-19. The CDR3 loop is CASTMDFSSSYNEQFF. The CDR3 DNA is TGTGCCAGCACCATGGACTTCTCAAGCTCCTACAATGAGCAGTTCTTC.